This T cell receptor beta chain was captured in a study of CD8+CD57+ T cells in acquired aplastic anemia. Before being chosen for sequencing, patients had shown CD8+CD57+ cell expansion by flow cytometry. This clonotype occurred many times. Genomic DNA acted as the template from which TCR beta VDJ combination and CDR3 sequence profiling were carried out. A single record per CDR3 protein comes from TCRdb applying MiXCR to the reads. The sample records approximately 190,000 distinct CDR3 sequences, roughly half being singletons. The origin of this receptor is a human donor with aplastic anemia. Sequenced material: sorted CD4+, CD8+, or CD8+CD57+ T cells (not recorded which) from PBMCs.

CDR3 residues: CASLRGPPRETQYF. CDR3 DNA sequence: TGTGCCAGCCTGCGCGGACCCCCTCGGGAGACCCAGTACTTC. V gene TRBV6-1 combines with J gene TRBJ2-5, with unresolved D. The CDR3 extends over 14 amino acids. Trimming cost V 8 bases and J 5 bases, with 18 bases left between them. The V gene's germline CDR1 is MNHNS and CDR2 SASEGT.